Listed here are 22 T cell receptor beta chains from one sample, sequenced in a study of monozygotic twins with cystic fibrosis. Here immunoSEQ multiplex PCR was the method, and the copy in TCRdb shows in-frame clones only, minus some. The sample comprises approximately 32,000 clones, approximately 97% of which are singletons, and over 0.15% rests with the top ten. The sequenced material came from blood. These receptors were taken from a girl aged 2-10 years with cystic fibrosis.

The rearrangement joins TRBV19 to TRBJ1-3; D is unresolved. The CDR3 has 16 residues. Per the germline V gene, CDR1 is LNHDA and CDR2 is SQIVND (reference sequence). Trimming took off 4 bases at V and 1 base at J, with 14 bases between the two ends. For the CDR3, the DNA is TGTGCCAGTAGTACCGTAACAGCAGGATCTGGAAACACCATATATTTT. It specifies CASSTVTAGSGNTIYF.

The genes are TRBV14 and TRBJ1-5; TRBD1 is a possible D gene (6 bases). The CDR3 runs to 16 residues. Per germline, CDR1 SGHDN and CDR2 FVKESK. V was trimmed by 4 bases and J by 0 bases, leaving 13 bases between them. In DNA form, the CDR3 reads TGTGCCAGCAGCCGTCATCGGACAGCTAGCAATCAGCCCCAGCATTTT. Translation: CASSRHRTASNQPQHF.

A remark on this clone: One end of the junction fails to match germline, which may point to a read error. The chain combines TRBV25-1 with TRBJ2-1, with D possibly TRBD1 on 5 matching bases. CDR1 and CDR2 from the germline V gene are MGHDK and SYGVNS. This CDR3 contains 13 residues. Here the CDR3 reads CASTEWGHNEQFF. CDR3 nucleotide sequence: TGTGCCAGCACTGAATGGGGCCACAATGAGCAGTTCTTC.

This clone was seen only once. The J gene is TRBJ1-4, the V gene TRBV25-1; no clear D gene. The CDR3 has 15 residues. V was clipped by 4 bases and J by 5 bases, with 14 bases between them. Germline lookup yields CDR1 MGHDK and CDR2 SYGVNS. CDR3 bases: TGTGCCAGCAGTGGGAGGACCCGAGGGAATGAAAAACTGTTTTTT. This sequence encodes CASSGRTRGNEKLFF. Based on the CDR3 plus reference TRBV25-1 and TRBJ1-4, the full variable domain is EADIYQTPRYLVIGTGKKITLECSQTMGHDKMYWYQQDPGMELHLIHYSYGVNSTEKGDLSSESTVSRIRTEHFPLTLESARPSHTSQYLCASSGRTRGNEKLFFGSGTQLSVL.

The DNA of the CDR3 is TGTGCCAGCAGCCGGAGGGGGACCTACGAGCAGTACTTC. This gives the protein CASSRRGTYEQYF. The V gene is TRBV14, the J gene TRBJ2-7; D tentatively reads TRBD1 or TRBD2 (6 bases each). Trimming left V 4 bases short and J 2 bases short, with 9 bases between. Per germline, CDR1 SGHDN and CDR2 FVKESK. The CDR3 has 13 amino acids.

This chain connects TRBV6-6 to TRBJ1-1; D is unresolved. The V and J ends lost 7 bases and 4 bases respectively, with 10 bases between them. The CDR3 spans 12 residues. CDR1 MNHNY and CDR2 SVGAGI come from the germline V gene (reference sequence). Here the CDR3 reads CASNQEVTEAFF. The CDR3 nucleotides are TGTGCCAGCAACCAAGAAGTCACTGAAGCTTTCTTT.

The chain couples TRBV29-1 to TRBJ1-2; 10 bases align to TRBD1. Germline V gene data show CDR1 as SQVTM and CDR2 as ANQGSEA. This CDR3 has 13 residues. V lost 6 bases and J lost 6; bases outside the gene matches: 7. The CDR3 sequence is CSVTGGPPDGYTF. Here the CDR3 DNA reads TGCAGCGTGACAGGGGGCCCTCCTGATGGCTACACCTTC.

The chain has TRBV5-4 and TRBJ2-1; 12 bases match TRBD1. V lost 4 bases and J lost 8; bases outside the gene matches: 4. The CDR3 runs 14 residues. Germline assignment: CDR1 SGHNT and CDR2 YYREEE (reference sequence). The CDR3 DNA is TGTGCCAGCAGCCCAGGGACAGGGGGCTATGAGCAGTTCTTC. It specifies CASSPGTGGYEQFF.

This sequence joins TRBV28 and TRBJ1-2; tentatively, D is TRBD1 (6 bases). The V end was cut by 3 bases, the J end by 5 bases, with 19 bases between. This CDR3 comprises 16 residues. The germline gives CDR1 MDHEN, CDR2 SYDVKM. CDR3 bases: TGTGCCAGCAGTTTCCCGGGACACACAGAATCTTATGGCTACACCTTC. It yields the protein CASSFPGHTESYGYTF.

J is TRBJ2-3 and V is TRBV19; D gene unclear. Per the germline V gene, CDR1 is LNHDA and CDR2 is SQIVND (reference sequence). This CDR3 is built from 15 residues. The ends were cut back, 3 bases at V and 2 bases at J, with 12 bases in the middle. The CDR3 DNA is TGTGCCAGTAGTATTCGGTGGACGGTCACAGATACGCAGTATTTT. This sequence encodes CASSIRWTVTDTQYF. The full variable domain, rest sourced from reference TRBV19 and TRBJ2-3, is DGGITQSPKYLFRKEGQNVTLSCEQNLNHDAMYWYRQDPGQGLRLIYYSQIVNDFQKGDIAEGYSVSREKKESFPLTVTSAQKNPTAFYLCASSIRWTVTDTQYFGPGTRLTVL.

This chain uses TRBV5-8 with TRBJ2-3; no definite D call. Per germline, CDR1 SGHTS and CDR2 YDEGEE. This CDR3 is built from 12 residues. V was pared by 4 bases and J by 5 bases, with 8 bases between. This CDR3 reads CASSRPIDTQYF. The CDR3 DNA reads TGTGCCAGCAGCCGACCGATAGATACGCAGTATTTT.

The rearrangement joins TRBV29-1 to TRBJ1-1; a weak D match, TRBD1 (5 bases). V shed 5 bases and J shed 5 bases, with 18 bases lying between them. This CDR3 has 14 residues. Germline V lookup: CDR1 SQVTM, CDR2 ANQGSEA. The CDR3 spells CSVITGPVVTEAFF. Written as DNA, the CDR3 is TGCAGCGTTATAACAGGACCCGTCGTTACTGAAGCTTTCTTT.

The genes are TRBV2 and TRBJ1-4; D may be TRBD1 (6 bases). The CDR3 covers 15 residues. Looked up from germline, CDR1 is SNHLY and CDR2 is FYNNEI. V shed 4 bases and J shed 4 bases, with 13 bases lying between them. The chain's CDR3 is CASSVQGGGNEKLFF. CDR3 bases: TGTGCCAGCAGTGTACAGGGAGGGGGTAATGAAAAACTGTTTTTT.

V and J are TRBV7-8 and TRBJ2-5; D is undetermined. Germline CDR1 SGHVS, CDR2 FQNEAQ. The CDR3 runs 14 residues. V was shortened by 7 bases and J by 0 bases, with 12 bases between the two germline ends. Written as DNA, the CDR3 is TGTGCCAGCACCGATGATCACTACCAAGAGACCCAGTACTTC. This gives the protein CASTDDHYQETQYF. The full variable domain, in which reference TRBV7-8 and TRBJ2-5 provide the parts outside the CDR3, is GAGVSQSPRYKVAKRGQDVALRCDPISGHVSLFWYQQALGQGPEFLTYFQNEAQLDKSGLPSDRFFAERPEGSVSTLKIQRTQQEDSAVYLCASTDDHYQETQYFGPGTRLLVL.

CDR3 sequence reads: CASSEYRGELFF. CDR3 bases: TGTGCCAGCAGTGAATATAGAGGGGAGCTGTTTTTT. The rearrangement links TRBV25-1 to TRBJ2-2; D gene unclear. Trimming took 0 bases from V and 8 from J, leaving 4 bases between them. The CDR3 consists of 12 residues. In germline, CDR1 is MGHDK, CDR2 SYGVNS.

This clone was detected once. The chain joins TRBV11-2 to TRBJ1-3; 9 nucleotides match TRBD1. V gave up 4 bases and J gave up 1 base; unmatched junction bases: 8. This CDR3 region has 17 residues. Germline V gene sequence: CDR1 SGHAT, CDR2 FQNNGV. Here the CDR3 DNA reads TGTGCCAGCAGCTCTCTTACAGGGGGCGTTTCTGGAAACACCATATATTTT. Its protein product is CASSSLTGGVSGNTIYF.

This chain uses TRBV6-1 with TRBJ2-7, with 7 positions matching TRBD2. V gave up 2 bases and J gave up 5 bases; unmatched junction bases: 15. This CDR3 region has 17 residues. The germline gives CDR1 MNHNS, CDR2 SASEGT. The CDR3 coding sequence is TGTGCCAGCAGTGAACCGATTTCTAGCGGAGCCACCGACGAGCAGTACTTC. Translated, it gives CASSEPISSGATDEQYF.

This sequence joins TRBV4-1 and TRBJ2-6; D unclear. V was clipped by 4 bases and J by 0 bases, with 7 bases between them. There are 15 residues in the CDR3. CDR1 and CDR2 (germline): MGHRA, YSYEKL. CDR3 DNA sequence: TGCGCCAGCAGCCCGGGTGGCTCTGGGGCCAACGTCCTGACTTTC. Encoded protein: CASSPGGSGANVLTF.

The V call is TRBV6-5, the J call TRBJ2-1, with 12 bases aligning to TRBD2. V lost 6 bases to trimming and J lost 8 bases; unmatched junction nucleotides: 5. CDR1 MNHEY and CDR2 SVGAGI come from the germline V gene. The CDR3 is 14 residues long. The CDR3 DNA reads TGTGCCAGCAGCCGACTAGCGGGAGCATATGAGCAGTTCTTC. It translates to CASSRLAGAYEQFF.

This chain joins TRBV11-2 and TRBJ1-4, with D possibly matching TRBD1 (5 bases). The germline CDR1 and CDR2 sequences are SGHAT and FQNNGV. V lost 5 bases and J 0 bases, leaving 13 bases between the germline ends. The CDR3 has 16 amino acids. For the CDR3, the DNA is TGTGCCAGCAGCATTACTGGGGGAGCAACTAATGAAAAACTGTTTTTT. Amino acid sequence: CASSITGGATNEKLFF.

The chain carries TRBV18 and TRBJ2-1; 9 nucleotides align to TRBD2. The CDR3 runs 17 residues. V dropped 3 bases and J dropped 1; count of bases not matched to a gene: 7. In germline, CDR1 is KGHSH, CDR2 LQKENI. CDR3 protein: CASSPLAGVSSYNEQFF. In DNA, the CDR3 is TGTGCCAGCTCACCCTTAGCGGGAGTTAGTTCCTACAATGAGCAGTTCTTC.

The rearrangement uses TRBV2 and TRBJ2-1; D may be TRBD2 (5 bases). V was trimmed by 5 bases and J by 7 bases, leaving 12 bases between them. The CDR3 covers 13 residues. From germline, CDR1 is SNHLY and CDR2 FYNNEI. The CDR3 DNA sequence: TGTGCCAGCAGTCCATGGAGGCCGAATGAGCAGTTCTTC. It encodes CASSPWRPNEQFF.